The T cell receptor (beta chain) under discussion was sequenced for a study of shared clonotypes between healthy human individuals. Study in general: Researchers drew samples from two women and three men aged 18 to 49.

HIV-negative, healthy adults without recent acute infections or vaccinations were the donors. Study processing details: Filtering differed for immunoSEQ, which gave only junction sequences without quality scores. The method was immunoSEQ multiplex PCR; TCRdb's version includes in-frame clones alone and lacks a portion of them. For V, J and clone size, that table is used; D and trimming come from the DNA. The table records more than 400,000 clones, roughly 80% of them present only once. V dropped 2 bases and J dropped 2 bases, with 7 bases sitting between them. In germline, CDR1 is SGHTA, CDR2 FQGTGA. There are 14 residues in the CDR3.

Specimen: PBMCs. V usage is TRBV7-3 and J usage is TRBJ2-1; D not certain. The sequence was collected from a middle-aged woman in good health. Some clones in this sample may be carry-over from other donors' samples. In DNA form, the CDR3 reads TGTGCCAGCAGCTTAGCGCCTACCTACAATGAGCAGTTCTTC. It specifies CASSLAPTYNEQFF.